This record looks at one TCR beta chain sequence and its context. A much larger clone sits a single nucleotide away, making a read error possible. Researchers attached unique molecular identifiers to individual cDNA molecules. TCRdb reprocessed the 5' RACE reads via MiXCR and lists one record per CDR3 protein. The table includes about 30,000 distinct CDR3 sequences, approximately 5.1% detected once. The V gene lost 5 bases and the J gene lost 3 bases, with 13 bases spanning the gap. Germline loops: CDR1 KGHSH, CDR2 LQKENI. This CDR3 has 14 residues. The data stem from a study of early T cells in non-severe SARS-CoV-2 infection.

The V gene is TRBV18, the J gene TRBJ1-1; no definite D call. Material for sequencing was whole blood. The receptor was derived from an adult who was a healthcare worker with PCR-confirmed SARS-CoV-2 infection or an uninfected control (not recorded which). The CDR3 here is CASSEVGWDTEAFF. The CDR3 DNA is TGTGCCAGCTCAGAGGTAGGATGGGACACTGAAGCTTTCTTT.